The entry that follows covers one TCR beta chain sequence. This sample was taken from a study of graft-versus-host responses after intestinal transplantation. V trimming: 5 bases; J trimming: 7 bases; junction bases outside the gene matches: 8. The germline gives CDR1 SEHNR, CDR2 FQNEAQ (reference sequence). The CDR3 contains 16 residues. Some clones are missing from TCRdb's copy, which holds only in-frame ones; the method was immunoSEQ multiplex PCR. The data contain tens of thousands of clones, more than 90% of them seen just once; the ten biggest clones take up 0.65% to 0.95%. This specimen was PBMCs, taken 16 days after intestinal transplant. The V and J genes are TRBV7-9 and TRBJ2-1, with 13 bases that match TRBD2. The receptor was derived from a human patient who received an intestinal transplant, so some T cells may come from the graft donor. The CDR3 coding sequence is TGTGCCAGCAGCCTAACTAGCGGGAGGGCCAAAAATGAGCAGTTCTTC. The encoded protein is CASSLTSGRAKNEQFF.